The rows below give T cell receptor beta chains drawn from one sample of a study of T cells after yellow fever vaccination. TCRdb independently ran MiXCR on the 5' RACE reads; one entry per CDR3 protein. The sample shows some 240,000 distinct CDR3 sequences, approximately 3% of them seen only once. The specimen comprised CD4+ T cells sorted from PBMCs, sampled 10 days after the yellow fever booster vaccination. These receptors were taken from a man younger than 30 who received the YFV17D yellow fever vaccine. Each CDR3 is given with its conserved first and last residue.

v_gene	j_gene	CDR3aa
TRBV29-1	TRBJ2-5	CSVALQDQETQYF
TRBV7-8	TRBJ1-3	CASSLGGVAGGNTIYF
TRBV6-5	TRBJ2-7	CASSRRAGAISYEQYF
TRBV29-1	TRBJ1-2	CSVGGLQGAEGYTF
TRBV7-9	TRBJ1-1	CASSLDRITEAFF
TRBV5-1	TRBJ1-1	CASSLNSGDTEAFF
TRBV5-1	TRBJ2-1	CASSLGLGQGAKNEQFF
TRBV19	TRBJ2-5	CASSEQTQETQYF
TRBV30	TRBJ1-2	CAWMMGGYTF
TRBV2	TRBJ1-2	CASSDQGTNYGYTF
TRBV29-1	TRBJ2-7	CSVRPFTHGGEQYF
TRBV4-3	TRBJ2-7	CASSQDLRGYEQYF
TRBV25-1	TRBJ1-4	CASSSPGTGKVTEKLFF
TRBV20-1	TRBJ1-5	CSASAGGNQPQHF
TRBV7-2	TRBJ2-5	CASSQNSGKETQYF
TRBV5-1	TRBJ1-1	CASSSGTAGTEAFF
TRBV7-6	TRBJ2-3	CASSLGRLDTQYF
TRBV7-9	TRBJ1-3	CASSSVQGYSGNTIYF
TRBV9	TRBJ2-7	CASSPNWRNSYEQYF
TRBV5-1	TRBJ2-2	CASSRTDIGELFF